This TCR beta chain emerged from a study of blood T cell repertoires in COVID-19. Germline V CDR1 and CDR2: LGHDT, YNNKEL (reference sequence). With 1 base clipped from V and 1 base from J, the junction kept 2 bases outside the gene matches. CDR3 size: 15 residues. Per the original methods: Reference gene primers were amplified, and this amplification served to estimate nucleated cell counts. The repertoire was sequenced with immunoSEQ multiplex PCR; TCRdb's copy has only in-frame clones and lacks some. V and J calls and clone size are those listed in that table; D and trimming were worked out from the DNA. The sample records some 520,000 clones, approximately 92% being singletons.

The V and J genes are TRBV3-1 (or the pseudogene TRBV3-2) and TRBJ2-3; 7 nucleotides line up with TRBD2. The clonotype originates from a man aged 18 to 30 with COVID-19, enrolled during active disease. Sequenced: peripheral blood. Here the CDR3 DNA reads TGTGCCAGCAGCCAAGTTACTAGCGGCACAGATACGCAGTATTTT. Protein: CASSQVTSGTDTQYF.